These 4 T cell receptor beta chains share one sample of origin, sequenced in a study of T cells in Graves' hyperthyroidism and ophthalmopathy. RNA transcripts served as the template for amplifying TCR beta CDR3 regions. First-round RT-PCR of the TCR CDR3 relied on the HTBI primer set. One entry per CDR3 protein, called by TCRdb with MiXCR from the multiplex PCR reads. The sample lists about 400,000 distinct CDR3 sequences; more than 15% were seen once. Sequencing input: blood. These receptors all come from a woman under 30 with Graves' hyperthyroidism.

Many counts were recorded for this clonotype. The chain combines TRBV5-1 with TRBJ2-3; the match to TRBD2 covers 8 bases. V dropped 4 bases and J dropped 4; count of bases not matched to a gene: 11. In germline, CDR1 is SGHRS, CDR2 YFSETQ. The CDR3 is 16 amino acids. CDR3 bases: TGCGCCAGCAGCCCCCAGTGGACTAGCCAGGCAGATACGCAGTATTTT. This gives the protein CASSPQWTSQADTQYF.

This clonotype was seen repeatedly, ten times or more. The chain links TRBV5-1 to TRBJ2-7; D unresolved. The V gene lost 3 bases and the J gene lost 0 bases, with 7 bases spanning the gap. This CDR3 has 13 residues. Germline V gives CDR1 SGHRS, CDR2 YFSETQ. The CDR3 coding sequence is TGCGCCAGCAGCTACGACACCTCCTACGAGCAGTACTTC. As protein: CASSYDTSYEQYF.

A remark on this clonotype: The junction shows a germline mismatch at one end, possibly a read error. This sequence joins TRBV20-1 and TRBJ2-3; 8 nucleotides align to TRBD2. Germline V gene sequence: CDR1 DFQATT, CDR2 SNEGSKA (reference sequence). The CDR3 consists of 13 residues. The CDR3 region is CSGGGGPTNTQYF. Written as DNA, the CDR3 is TGCAGCGGGGGGGGGGGCCCCACAAATACGCAGTATTTT.

This sequence joins TRBV19 and TRBJ1-1; D not resolved. Trimming shortened V by 1 base and J by 1 base, and 7 bases separated the two germline ends. Germline V gives CDR1 LNHDA, CDR2 SQIVND (reference sequence). The CDR3 is made up of 14 amino acids. The CDR3 spells CASSIGWTNTEAFF. As DNA, the CDR3 is TGTGCCAGTAGTATAGGGTGGACGAACACTGAAGCTTTCTTT.